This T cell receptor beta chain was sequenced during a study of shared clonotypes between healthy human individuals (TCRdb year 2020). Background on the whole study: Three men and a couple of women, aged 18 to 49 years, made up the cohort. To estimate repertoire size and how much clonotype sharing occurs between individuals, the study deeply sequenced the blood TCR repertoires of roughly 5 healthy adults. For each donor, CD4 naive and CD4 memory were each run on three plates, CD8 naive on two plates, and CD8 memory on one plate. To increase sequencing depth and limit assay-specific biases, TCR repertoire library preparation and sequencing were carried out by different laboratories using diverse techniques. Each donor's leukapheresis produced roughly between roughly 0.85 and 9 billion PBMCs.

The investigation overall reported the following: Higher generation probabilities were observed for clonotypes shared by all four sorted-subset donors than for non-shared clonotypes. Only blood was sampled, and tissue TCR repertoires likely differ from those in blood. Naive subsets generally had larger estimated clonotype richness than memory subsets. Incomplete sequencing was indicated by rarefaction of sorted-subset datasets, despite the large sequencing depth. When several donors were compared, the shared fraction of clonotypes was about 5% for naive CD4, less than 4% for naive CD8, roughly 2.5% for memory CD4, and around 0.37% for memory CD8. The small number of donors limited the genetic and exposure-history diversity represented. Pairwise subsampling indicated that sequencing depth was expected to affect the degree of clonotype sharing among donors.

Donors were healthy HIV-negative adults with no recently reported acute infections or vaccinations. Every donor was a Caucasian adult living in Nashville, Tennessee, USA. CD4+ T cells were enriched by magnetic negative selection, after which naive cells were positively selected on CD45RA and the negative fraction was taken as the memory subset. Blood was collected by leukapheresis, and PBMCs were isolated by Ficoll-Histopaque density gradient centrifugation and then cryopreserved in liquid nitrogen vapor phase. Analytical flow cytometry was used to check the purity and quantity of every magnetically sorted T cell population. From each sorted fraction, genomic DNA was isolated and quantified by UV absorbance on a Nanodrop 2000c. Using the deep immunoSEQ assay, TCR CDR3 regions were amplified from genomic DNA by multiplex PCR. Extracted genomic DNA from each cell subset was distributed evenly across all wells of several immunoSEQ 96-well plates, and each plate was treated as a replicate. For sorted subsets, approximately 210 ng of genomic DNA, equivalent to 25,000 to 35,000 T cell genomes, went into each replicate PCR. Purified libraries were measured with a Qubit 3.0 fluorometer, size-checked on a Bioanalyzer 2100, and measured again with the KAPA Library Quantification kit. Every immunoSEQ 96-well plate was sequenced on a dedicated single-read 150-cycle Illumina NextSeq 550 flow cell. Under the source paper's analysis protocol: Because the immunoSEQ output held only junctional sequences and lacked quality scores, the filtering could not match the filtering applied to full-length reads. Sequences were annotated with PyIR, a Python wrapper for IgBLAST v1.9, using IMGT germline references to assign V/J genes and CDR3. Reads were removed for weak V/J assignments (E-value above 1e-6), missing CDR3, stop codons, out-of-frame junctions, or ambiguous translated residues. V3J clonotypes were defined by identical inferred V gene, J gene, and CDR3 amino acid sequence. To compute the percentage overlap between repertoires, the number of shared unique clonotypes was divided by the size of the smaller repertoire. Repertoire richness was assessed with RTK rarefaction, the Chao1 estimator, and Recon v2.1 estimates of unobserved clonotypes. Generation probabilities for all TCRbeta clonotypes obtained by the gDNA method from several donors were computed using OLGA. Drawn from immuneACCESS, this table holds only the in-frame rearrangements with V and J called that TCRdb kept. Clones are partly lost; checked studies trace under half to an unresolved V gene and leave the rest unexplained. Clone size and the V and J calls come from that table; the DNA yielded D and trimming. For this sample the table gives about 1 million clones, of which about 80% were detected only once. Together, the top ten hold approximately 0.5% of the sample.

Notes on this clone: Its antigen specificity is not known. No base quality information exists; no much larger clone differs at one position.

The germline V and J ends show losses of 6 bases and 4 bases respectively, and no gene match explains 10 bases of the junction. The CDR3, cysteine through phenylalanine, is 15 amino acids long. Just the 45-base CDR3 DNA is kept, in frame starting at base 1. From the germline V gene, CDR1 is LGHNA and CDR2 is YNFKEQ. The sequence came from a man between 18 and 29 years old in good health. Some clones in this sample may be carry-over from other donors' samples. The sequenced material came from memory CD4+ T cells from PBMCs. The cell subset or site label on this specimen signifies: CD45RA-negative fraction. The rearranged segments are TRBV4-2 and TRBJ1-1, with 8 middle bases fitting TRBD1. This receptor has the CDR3 CASRAPGQASTEAFF. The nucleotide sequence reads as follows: TGTGCCAGCAGAGCACCGGGACAGGCGTCCACTGAAGCTTTCTTT.